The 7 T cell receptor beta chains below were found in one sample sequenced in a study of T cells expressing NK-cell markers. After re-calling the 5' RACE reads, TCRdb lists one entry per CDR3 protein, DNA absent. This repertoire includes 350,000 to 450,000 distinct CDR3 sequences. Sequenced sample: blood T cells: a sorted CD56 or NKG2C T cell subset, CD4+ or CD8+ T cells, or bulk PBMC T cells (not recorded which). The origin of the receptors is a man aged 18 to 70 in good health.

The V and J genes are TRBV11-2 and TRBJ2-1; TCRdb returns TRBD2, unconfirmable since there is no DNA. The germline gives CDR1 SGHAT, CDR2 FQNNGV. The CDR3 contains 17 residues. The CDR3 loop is CASSLDGRGLAGVLQFF.

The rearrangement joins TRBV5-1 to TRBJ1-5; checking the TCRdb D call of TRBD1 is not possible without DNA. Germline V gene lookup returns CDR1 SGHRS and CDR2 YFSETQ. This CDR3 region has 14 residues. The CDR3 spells CASSLQGANQPQHF.

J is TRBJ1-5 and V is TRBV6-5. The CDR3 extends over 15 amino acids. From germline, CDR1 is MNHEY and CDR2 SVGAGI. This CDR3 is CASSSTLGSNQPQHF.

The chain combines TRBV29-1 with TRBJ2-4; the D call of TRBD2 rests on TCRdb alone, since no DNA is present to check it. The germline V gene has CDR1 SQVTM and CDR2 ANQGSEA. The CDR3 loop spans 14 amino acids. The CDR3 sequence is CSVEEGGVKNIQYF.

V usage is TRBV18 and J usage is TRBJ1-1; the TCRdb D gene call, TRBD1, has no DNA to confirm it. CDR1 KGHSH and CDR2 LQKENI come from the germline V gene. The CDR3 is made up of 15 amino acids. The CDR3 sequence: CASSTGTGGSTEAFF.

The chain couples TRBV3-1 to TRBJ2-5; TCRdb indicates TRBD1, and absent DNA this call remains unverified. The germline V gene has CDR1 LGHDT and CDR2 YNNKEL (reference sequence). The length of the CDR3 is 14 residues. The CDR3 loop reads CASSQAGAQETQYF.

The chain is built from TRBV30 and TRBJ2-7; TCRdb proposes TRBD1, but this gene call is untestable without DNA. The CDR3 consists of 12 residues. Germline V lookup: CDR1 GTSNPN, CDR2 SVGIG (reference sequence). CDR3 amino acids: CACSGQPYEQYF.